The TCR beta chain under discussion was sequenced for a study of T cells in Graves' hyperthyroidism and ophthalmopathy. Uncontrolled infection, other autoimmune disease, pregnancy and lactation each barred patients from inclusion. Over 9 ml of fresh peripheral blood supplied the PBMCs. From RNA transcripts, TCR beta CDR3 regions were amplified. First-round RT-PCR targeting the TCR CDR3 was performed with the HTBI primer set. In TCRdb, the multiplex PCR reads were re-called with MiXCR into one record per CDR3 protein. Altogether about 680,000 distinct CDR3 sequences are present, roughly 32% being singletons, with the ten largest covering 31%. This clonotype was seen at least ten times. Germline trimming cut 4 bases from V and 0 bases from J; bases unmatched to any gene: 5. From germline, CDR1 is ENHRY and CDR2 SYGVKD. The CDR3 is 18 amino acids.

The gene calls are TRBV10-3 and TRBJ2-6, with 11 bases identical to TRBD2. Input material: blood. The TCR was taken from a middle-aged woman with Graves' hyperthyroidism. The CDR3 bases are TGTGCCATCAGTGCACTAGCGGGAGTCTCCTCTGGGGCCAACGTCCTGACTTTC. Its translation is CAISALAGVSSGANVLTF.